The sequence of this T cell receptor (beta chain) was determined in a study of T cell responses to AZD1222 COVID-19 vaccine. Study-wide findings and caveats: The donors showed a predominance of white British ancestry and of females, with possible underestimation of clonal diversity. Baseline seropositivity characterized only six AZD1222 recipients. CD4 TCRs linked to vaccination spanned spike, dominating at 160-218 and 743-854. Within unmutated variant regions lay the reported targets of nearly half of spike-specific TCRs.

This table comes from immunoSEQ multiplex PCR, and its TCRdb copy is limited to in-frame clones, with some not included. The profile covers approximately 150,000 clones, with 90% to 95% appearing a single time and about 4.6% taken by the ten largest. There are 12 residues in the CDR3. Looked up from germline, CDR1 is KGHSH and CDR2 is LQKENI. Trimming took off 1 base at V and 2 bases at J, with 3 bases between the two ends. This clone has only one observation. Its matching antigen is unknown. This specimen was peripheral blood, taken on day 0 of MenACWY control vaccination. This receptor was taken from an adult in good health. The chain couples TRBV18 to TRBJ2-7; D remains ambiguous. DNA for the CDR3: TGTGCCAGCTCACCACAGCCCTACGAGCAGTACTTC. The encoded protein is CASSPQPYEQYF.